Below are 15 T cell receptor beta chains sequenced from a single sample in a study of identical twins. One entry per CDR3 protein, called by TCRdb with MiXCR from the 5' RACE reads. This table has around 1.7 million distinct CDR3 sequences, roughly 35% appearing once. Material: cord blood. The receptors were gathered from a newborn girl in good health.

This clonotype has a handful of counts. The chain carries TRBV6-1 and TRBJ1-2, with 7 bases fitting TRBD1. This CDR3 region has 14 residues. CDR1 and CDR2 (germline): MNHNS, SASEGT. Trimming at V came to 4 bases and at J to 4 bases, leaving 6 bases not matched to a gene. In DNA, the CDR3 is TGTGCCAGCAGTGTTGTGGACAGGAGCTATGGCTACACCTTC. Encoded protein: CASSVVDRSYGYTF.

The chain couples TRBV27 to TRBJ2-5, with a tentative D call TRBD1 (5 bases). Germline V gene data show CDR1 as MNHEY and CDR2 as SMNVEV (reference sequence). The CDR3 loop spans 19 amino acids. The ends were cut back, 6 bases at V and 0 bases at J, with 26 bases in the middle. CDR3 loop: CASRPSAGIKKINQETQYF. CDR3 bases: TGTGCCAGCAGGCCCTCCGCAGGGATCAAAAAAATAAACCAAGAGACCCAGTACTTC.

This chain connects TRBV4-1 to TRBJ1-1; no reliable D call. Looked up from germline, CDR1 is MGHRA and CDR2 is YSYEKL. With 4 bases removed from V and 3 bases from J, the gap between germline ends came to 12 bases. The CDR3 is 14 residues long. Written as DNA, the CDR3 is TGCGCCAGCAGCCCGCAGCTTGACGACACTGAAGCTTTCTTT. Residues: CASSPQLDDTEAFF.

Only a few counts were recorded for this clonotype. This chain joins TRBV6-1 and TRBJ1-2; 7 bases agree with TRBD1. Germline CDR1 and CDR2: MNHNS and SASEGT. This CDR3 has 14 residues. J gave up 2 bases and V 6 bases, and 6 bases lay outside the gene matches. As DNA, the CDR3 is TGTGCCAGCAGACGGGACAGTCTCAACTATGGCTACACCTTC. This codes for CASRRDSLNYGYTF.

The genes are TRBV5-1 and TRBJ2-3; 14 nucleotides agree with TRBD2. The CDR3 covers 20 residues. Germline-derived CDR1 and CDR2 are SGHRS and YFSETQ. J gave up 0 bases and V 4 bases, and 13 bases lay outside the gene matches. This chain's CDR3 is CASSVRGLAGDLSSTDTQYF. CDR3 sequence (DNA): TGCGCCAGCAGCGTGAGGGGACTAGCGGGGGACTTATCTAGCACAGATACGCAGTATTTT. Filled out from reference TRBV5-1 and TRBJ2-3, the complete variable domain reads KAGVTQTPRYLIKTRGQQVTLSCSPISGHRSVSWYQQTPGQGLQFLFEYFSETQRNKGNFPGRFSGRQFSNSRSEMNVSTLELGDSALYLCASSVRGLAGDLSSTDTQYFGPGTRLTVL.

The chain links TRBV20-1 to TRBJ2-6, with D perhaps given as TRBD1 or TRBD2 (6 bases each). The CDR3 is 15 amino acids. Germline loops: CDR1 DFQATT, CDR2 SNEGSKA (reference sequence). V lost 6 bases and J lost 2, with 14 bases in between. In nucleotides, the CDR3 is TGCAGTGCCTCTAGGAGGGACACTGGGGCCAACGTCCTGACTTTC. Translation: CSASRRDTGANVLTF.

The sample holds many counts of this clonotype. At one end, the junction sequence differs from germline, possibly due to a read error. J is TRBJ1-2 and V is TRBV4-2; TRBD1 agrees at 12 bases. The CDR3 runs 15 residues. Germline V gene lookup returns CDR1 LGHNA and CDR2 YNFKEQ. CDR3 in amino acids: CASSLGTGGDYGYTF. The CDR3 bases are TGCGCCAGCAGCTTGGGGACAGGGGGCGACTATGGCTACACCTTC.

This chain joins TRBV6-5 and TRBJ1-4; D might be TRBD1 (5 bases). The CDR3 is 17 residues long. From germline, CDR1 is MNHEY and CDR2 SVGAGI. Trimming left V 2 bases short and J 0 bases short, with 13 bases between. This chain's CDR3 is CASSYGRGPATNEKLFF. The CDR3 bases are TGTGCCAGCAGTTACGGAAGGGGCCCCGCAACTAATGAAAAACTGTTTTTT.

Here the CDR3 reads CASSPRRAGTDTQYF. CDR3 bases: TGTGCCAGCAGCCCTAGACGAGCGGGGACAGATACGCAGTATTTT. J is TRBJ2-3 and V is TRBV27; 7 bases line up with TRBD2. Germline V gene data show CDR1 as MNHEY and CDR2 as SMNVEV (reference sequence). V shed 6 bases, J shed 3 bases, and the junction held 9 bases outside the gene matches. The length of the CDR3 is 15 residues.

The chain couples TRBV20-1 to TRBJ2-3; 7 nucleotides match TRBD1. Trimming cost V 2 bases and J 5 bases; bases outside gene matches: 10. The germline CDR1 and CDR2 sequences are DFQATT and SNEGSKA (reference sequence). The CDR3 runs to 15 residues. CDR3 residues: CSARRRQGRGDTQYF. Here the CDR3 DNA reads TGCAGTGCTAGAAGGAGACAGGGAAGAGGAGATACGCAGTATTTT.

This chain's CDR3 is CASSRRQLNSPLHF. DNA of the CDR3: TGTGCCAGCAGCCGCCGACAGCTTAATTCACCCCTCCACTTT. This chain connects TRBV14 to TRBJ1-6; maybe TRBD1 (5 bases). CDR1 is SGHDN, CDR2 FVKESK, per germline. CDR3 length equals 14 residues. V was pared by 4 bases and J by 6 bases, with 10 bases between.

The genes are TRBV15 and TRBJ2-7; TRBD2 matches at 7 bases. The CDR3 has 16 residues. Per germline, CDR1 LNHNV and CDR2 YYDKDF (reference sequence). Trimming cost V 0 bases and J 0 bases; bases outside gene matches: 5. CDR3 nucleotide sequence: TGTGCCACCAGCAGAGATAAGGGAGGGAGCTCCTACGAGCAGTACTTC. Its translation is CATSRDKGGSSYEQYF. Complete variable domain (other parts from reference TRBV15 and TRBJ2-7): DAMVIQNPRYQVTQFGKPVTLSCSQTLNHNVMYWYQQKSSQAPKLLFHYYDKDFNNEADTPDNFQSRRPNTSFCFLDIRSPGLGDTAMYLCATSRDKGGSSYEQYFGPGTRLTVT.

This clonotype was seen repeatedly, ten times or more. This chain links TRBV20-1 with TRBJ1-2; 7 bases align to TRBD1. J gave up 7 bases and V 3 bases, and 5 bases lay outside the gene matches. This CDR3 spans 12 amino acids. Per the germline V gene, CDR1 is DFQATT and CDR2 is SNEGSKA (reference sequence). The DNA for the CDR3 is TGCAGTGCTAGGACAGGGCTGGGTGGCTACACCTTC. Amino acid sequence: CSARTGLGGYTF.

This clonotype was counted at least ten times. This chain connects TRBV6-6 to TRBJ1-5; no clear D. V lost 2 bases, J lost 0 bases, and 8 bases lay in between. The CDR3 sequence is 15 residues long. CDR1 MNHNY and CDR2 SVGAGI come from the germline V gene (reference sequence). CDR3 in amino acids: CASSYPDGSNQPQHF. The DNA of the CDR3 is TGTGCCAGCAGTTACCCAGACGGTAGCAATCAGCCCCAGCATTTT.

This chain joins TRBV13 and TRBJ1-4; D call uncertain. V lost 4 bases and J lost 8, with 5 bases in between. From germline, CDR1 is PRHDT and CDR2 FYEKMQ (reference sequence). The CDR3 is made up of 11 amino acids. The CDR3 DNA sequence: TGTGCCAGCAGCTCCAGGGAAAAACTGTTTTTT. Protein sequence: CASSSREKLFF.